This paragraph reports one T cell receptor beta chain. The antigen is undetermined. The data were taken from a study of T cell responses to AZD1222 COVID-19 vaccine. Study at large: Analysis merged second doses at about 4 or about 12 weeks.

Germline-derived CDR1 and CDR2 are MNHEY and SVGAGI. This CDR3 has 16 residues. Trimming took 2 bases from V and 1 from J, leaving 9 bases between them. The study's findings and limits: Spike-specific TCR breadth and depth went up after people got two AZD1222 doses.

Method: immunoSEQ multiplex PCR; TCRdb's copy keeps in-frame clones and lacks some. The sample carries 150,000 to 190,000 clones, 75% to 95% recorded once. The chain couples TRBV6-5 to TRBJ2-6; D not certain. This specimen was peripheral blood, taken on day 0 of AZD1222 vaccination. This receptor was obtained from an adult in good health. CDR3 in amino acids: CASSYGLQSGANVLTF. The CDR3 region has the DNA TGTGCCAGCAGTTACGGTTTACAGTCTGGGGCCAACGTCCTGACTTTC.